These T cell receptor beta chains were read from a single sample in a study of Graves' ophthalmopathy and Graves' hyperthyroidism. TCRdb reanalysed the multiplex PCR reads using MiXCR and keeps one entry per CDR3 protein. The sample holds about 740,000 distinct CDR3 sequences, 40% seen once. The sample was peripheral blood. Source of these receptors: an adult man with Graves' ophthalmopathy. Each CDR3 is given without its conserved first and last residue. A D gene is named only where the DNA matches it firmly.

J gene: TRBJ1-2; D gene: -; V gene: TRBV7-3; CDR3 protein: ASSSYEGLGVLYGYT
J gene: TRBJ2-5; D gene: TRBD2; V gene: TRBV7-8; CDR3 protein: ASSSLTSGGGETQY
J gene: TRBJ1-1; D gene: -; V gene: TRBV5-4; CDR3 protein: ASSHQGEGNTEAF
J gene: TRBJ2-6; D gene: -; V gene: TRBV2; CDR3 protein: ASSFSPQGPSGANVLT
J gene: TRBJ2-5; D gene: -; V gene: TRBV30; CDR3 protein: AWSVDSRAEETQY
J gene: TRBJ2-5; D gene: -; V gene: TRBV7-2; CDR3 protein: ASSLLVRWGETQY
J gene: TRBJ1-5; D gene: TRBD1; V gene: TRBV10-3; CDR3 protein: ATAETGFSNQPQH
J gene: TRBJ1-5; D gene: -; V gene: TRBV24-1; CDR3 protein: ASSLVGTNRHSNQPQH
J gene: TRBJ1-5; D gene: -; V gene: TRBV7-8; CDR3 protein: ASSLGSAGGQPQH
J gene: TRBJ1-4; D gene: -; V gene: TRBV7-9; CDR3 protein: ASSLGPWTDNEKLF
J gene: TRBJ2-5; D gene: -; V gene: TRBV16; CDR3 protein: ASSPLGTETQY
J gene: TRBJ1-5; D gene: -; V gene: TRBV19; CDR3 protein: ASSETSTGNQPQH
J gene: TRBJ1-1; D gene: TRBD1; V gene: TRBV24-1; CDR3 protein: ATRRGLDTEAF
J gene: TRBJ2-7; D gene: TRBD1; V gene: TRBV7-9; CDR3 protein: ASSSLGTGTLGEQY
J gene: TRBJ1-1; D gene: -; V gene: TRBV7-3; CDR3 protein: ASSLSANTEAF
J gene: TRBJ1-2; D gene: TRBD1; V gene: TRBV4-1; CDR3 protein: ASSQPRDRDGYT
J gene: TRBJ2-2; D gene: -; V gene: TRBV9; CDR3 protein: ASSQGTPANTGELF
J gene: TRBJ1-5; D gene: TRBD1; V gene: TRBV7-2; CDR3 protein: ASSRDRGLNYEH
J gene: TRBJ1-4; D gene: TRBD1; V gene: TRBV20-1; CDR3 protein: SANDADRVQEKLF
J gene: TRBJ1-5; D gene: -; V gene: TRBV24-1; CDR3 protein: ASSPGPGGQPQH
J gene: TRBJ1-2; D gene: TRBD1; V gene: TRBV5-1; CDR3 protein: ASRPEQGSRIFGYGYT
J gene: TRBJ2-7; D gene: TRBD1; V gene: TRBV6-5; CDR3 protein: ASRPAGTGAEQY
J gene: TRBJ1-1; D gene: -; V gene: TRBV29-1; CDR3 protein: SVEEAVNTEAF
J gene: TRBJ1-1; D gene: TRBD1; V gene: TRBV29-1; CDR3 protein: SVRDRGPTEAF
J gene: TRBJ1-5; D gene: TRBD1; V gene: TRBV24-1; CDR3 protein: ATSDPAGGPYGNQPQH
J gene: TRBJ2-2; D gene: -; V gene: TRBV2; CDR3 protein: ASSVTGTDAGELF
J gene: TRBJ1-5; D gene: -; V gene: TRBV20-1; CDR3 protein: SARDIREQYNQPQH
J gene: TRBJ1-4; D gene: -; V gene: TRBV5-4; CDR3 protein: ASSTSGQRREKLF
J gene: TRBJ1-2; D gene: -; V gene: TRBV25-1; CDR3 protein: ASTWGVGYGYT
J gene: TRBJ2-7; D gene: -; V gene: TRBV19; CDR3 protein: ASSIQNSDEQY
J gene: TRBJ2-7; D gene: -; V gene: TRBV5-1; CDR3 protein: ASSSGRGLGEQY
J gene: TRBJ2-3; D gene: TRBD2; V gene: TRBV11-2; CDR3 protein: ASRESGRIDTQY
J gene: TRBJ2-5; D gene: -; V gene: TRBV2; CDR3 protein: ASSLRVTQETQY
J gene: TRBJ2-7; D gene: TRBD2; V gene: TRBV20-1; CDR3 protein: SARDSGRAPYEQY
J gene: TRBJ2-5; D gene: TRBD1; V gene: TRBV7-2; CDR3 protein: ASRAGQGGGQY
J gene: TRBJ2-2; D gene: TRBD2; V gene: TRBV4-2; CDR3 protein: ASRAGDIGELF
J gene: TRBJ2-5; D gene: -; V gene: TRBV29-1; CDR3 protein: SVDTGAKETQY
J gene: TRBJ2-7; D gene: -; V gene: TRBV6-6; CDR3 protein: ASSYSSGVTYEQY
J gene: TRBJ2-5; D gene: TRBD2; V gene: TRBV7-2; CDR3 protein: ASSLGAGGPRETQY
J gene: TRBJ2-5; D gene: -; V gene: TRBV11-1; CDR3 protein: ASSQQGGGETQY
J gene: TRBJ1-1; D gene: -; V gene: TRBV2; CDR3 protein: ASKIKQGLGTEAF
J gene: TRBJ1-4; D gene: -; V gene: TRBV29-1; CDR3 protein: SAEVGVEATNEKLF
J gene: TRBJ1-2; D gene: TRBD1; V gene: TRBV2; CDR3 protein: ASSEAYEAGGSYGYT
J gene: TRBJ2-2; D gene: -; V gene: TRBV29-1; CDR3 protein: SVESKGARELF
J gene: TRBJ2-7; D gene: -; V gene: TRBV7-9; CDR3 protein: ASSLGQISYEQY
J gene: TRBJ2-5; D gene: -; V gene: TRBV29-1; CDR3 protein: SVEGGTQEAQY
J gene: TRBJ2-7; D gene: TRBD2; V gene: TRBV2; CDR3 protein: ASRPGRGIGHEQY
J gene: TRBJ2-5; D gene: TRBD1; V gene: TRBV10-3; CDR3 protein: AISEHSGQDLETQY
J gene: TRBJ2-5; D gene: TRBD1; V gene: TRBV12-3/TRBV12-4; CDR3 protein: ASRPRHDRGETQY
J gene: TRBJ2-7; D gene: TRBD2; V gene: TRBV20-1; CDR3 protein: SATLAGTPALY
J gene: TRBJ1-1; D gene: -; V gene: TRBV9; CDR3 protein: ASSQVRTENTEAF